The 30 T cell receptor beta chains in this list originate from one sample, sequenced in a study of response to subunit inactivated influenza vaccine. Each CDR3 protein is one row after TCRdb ran MiXCR on the RT-PCR reads. The sample carries hundreds of thousands of distinct CDR3 sequences, about 15% recorded once. The sample was PBMCs from blood, taken 14 to 15 days before vaccination. The receptors here all came from a man aged 50 or older who received an inactivated influenza vaccine.

This chain links TRBV5-1 with TRBJ2-7; 7 bases match TRBD1. Germline CDR1 and CDR2: SGHRS and YFSETQ. Trimming cost V 4 bases and J 1 base; bases outside gene matches: 8. The CDR3 sequence is 15 residues long. The CDR3: CASSQPDRASYEQYF. The CDR3 nucleotides read TGCGCCAGCAGCCAACCCGACAGGGCGTCCTACGAGCAGTACTTC.

V is TRBV5-1 and J is TRBJ2-7; D gene uncertain. Germline CDR1 is SGHRS and CDR2 is YFSETQ. The CDR3 is 14 residues long. Trimming shortened V by 0 bases and J by 5 bases, and 12 bases separated the two germline ends. This CDR3 reads CASSLEQLGNEQYF. The CDR3 DNA reads as TGCGCCAGCAGCTTGGAACAGTTGGGGAACGAGCAGTACTTC.

The chain carries TRBV7-9 and TRBJ2-1; a possible D gene is TRBD1 (6 bases). This CDR3 comprises 15 residues. Trimming shortened V by 1 base and J by 7 bases, and 14 bases separated the two germline ends. Germline lookup yields CDR1 SEHNR and CDR2 FQNEAQ (reference sequence). DNA of the CDR3: TGTGCCAGCAGCTTAGGTTGGACAGCGGAAAATGAGCAGTTCTTC. It encodes CASSLGWTAENEQFF.

This clonotype was picked up a small number of times. The V call is TRBV5-1, the J call TRBJ2-1; D remains unclear. The germline gives CDR1 SGHRS, CDR2 YFSETQ. Trimming took off 3 bases at V and 7 bases at J, with 20 bases between the two ends. The CDR3 spans 16 residues. CDR3 DNA: TGCGCCAGCAGCTCAACCGGTGTAGGGTGGGGTAATGAGCAGTTCTTC. Translated: CASSSTGVGWGNEQFF.

This clonotype was counted at least ten times. The chain carries TRBV5-1 and TRBJ2-4; TRBD1 might be the D (6 bases). The CDR3 is 14 residues long. The germline V and J ends were trimmed by 4 bases and 7 bases, with 15 bases remaining between them. Germline V lookup: CDR1 SGHRS, CDR2 YFSETQ. CDR3 coding DNA: TGCGCCAGCAGCGCACCGGGACAAATGAACATTCAGTACTTC. It translates to CASSAPGQMNIQYF.

The chain couples TRBV29-1 to TRBJ2-7; 15 bases match TRBD2. The germline V gene encodes CDR1 SQVTM and CDR2 ANQGSEA. The CDR3 length is 14 residues. V dropped 4 bases and J dropped 5; count of bases not matched to a gene: 3. The CDR3 DNA follows: TGCAGCGTTGTGGGACTAGCGGGGGGCCACGAGCAGTACTTC. This codes for CSVVGLAGGHEQYF.

This clonotype was counted between two and nine times. The chain joins TRBV2 to TRBJ2-7; D assignment may be TRBD1 or TRBD2 (5 bases each). The CDR3 has 18 residues. V dropped 6 bases and J dropped 3 bases, with 27 bases sitting between them. Germline V gene data show CDR1 as SNHLY and CDR2 as FYNNEI. CDR3 sequence: CASSAYEFYGTVFYEQYF. CDR3 DNA: TGTGCCAGCAGCGCCTACGAATTTTACGGGACGGTTTTCTACGAGCAGTACTTC. Using reference TRBV2 and TRBJ2-7 for the parts outside the CDR3, the full variable domain is EPEVTQTPSHQVTQMGQEVILRCVPISNHLYFYWYRQILGQKVEFLVSFYNNEISEKSEIFDDQFSVERPDGSNFTLKIRSTKLEDSAMYFCASSAYEFYGTVFYEQYFGPGTRLTVT.

This clonotype was recorded a few times. The genes are TRBV20-1 and TRBJ2-7, with TRBD2 identical over 7 bases. The CDR3 has 15 residues. Germline lookup yields CDR1 DFQATT and CDR2 SNEGSKA (reference sequence). J lost 2 bases, V lost 4 bases, and 11 bases had no gene match. CDR3 amino acids: CSATTWEGPTYEQYF. DNA for the CDR3: TGCAGTGCTACCACTTGGGAGGGCCCCACCTACGAGCAGTACTTC.

The chain links TRBV7-9 to TRBJ2-1; D is unclear. The germline gives CDR1 SEHNR, CDR2 FQNEAQ (reference sequence). The CDR3 contains 15 residues. V dropped 1 base and J dropped 6 bases, with 13 bases sitting between them. For the CDR3, the DNA is TGTGCCAGCAGCTTAGATCGATCTAGTATCAATGAGCAGTTCTTC. Amino acid sequence: CASSLDRSSINEQFF.

In regard to this clonotype: A much larger clone differs from this one at a single base, so this may be a read error. The J gene is TRBJ1-1, the V gene TRBV27, with TRBD1 as a possible D gene (6 bases). CDR3 size: 14 residues. Germline V lookup: CDR1 MNHEY, CDR2 SMNVEV (reference sequence). The CDR3 is CPSSPHRGGTEAFF. The CDR3 nucleotides are TGTCCCAGCAGTCCCCACAGAGGGGGCACTGAAGCTTTCTTT.

This clonotype came up a few times. The V and J genes are TRBV29-1 and TRBJ2-1; 7 nucleotides line up with TRBD2. CDR1 and CDR2 from the germline V gene are SQVTM and ANQGSEA. V shed 7 bases, J shed 0 bases, and the junction held 18 bases outside the gene matches. There are 18 residues in the CDR3. As DNA, the CDR3 is TGCAGCGCGATTCCGGGACTAAAAACACTAAGCTCCTACAATGAGCAGTTCTTC. This translates into CSAIPGLKTLSSYNEQFF.

This clonotype was counted between two and nine times. The chain uses TRBV5-5 and TRBJ2-1; D gene unclear. This CDR3 spans 16 amino acids. V lost 4 bases, J lost 0 bases, and 14 bases lay in between. Germline-derived CDR1 and CDR2 are SGHKS and YYEKEE (reference sequence). The CDR3 is CASSNGRMSSYNEQFF. CDR3 sequence (DNA): TGTGCCAGCAGCAACGGACGGATGAGCTCCTACAATGAGCAGTTCTTC.

J is TRBJ2-7 and V is TRBV12-3 or TRBV12-4; TRBD2 matches at 8 bases. The CDR3 sequence is 14 residues long. Trimming took 7 bases from V and 3 from J; bases not matched to a gene: 8. This CDR3 reads CASTGLAFGYEQYF. CDR3 in DNA: TGTGCCAGCACCGGACTAGCTTTTGGCTACGAGCAGTACTTC.

This clonotype was picked up a small number of times. The CDR3 DNA sequence: TGTGCCAGCAGTGACCGGGACAGTTCTGGCTACACCTTC. It encodes CASSDRDSSGYTF. This sequence joins TRBV6-1 and TRBJ1-2, with 7 bases identical to TRBD1. The CDR3 is 13 amino acids. J was trimmed by 7 bases and V by 3 bases; bases with no gene match: 5. CDR1 is MNHNS, CDR2 SASEGT, per germline.

This sequence joins TRBV13 and TRBJ1-3; possibly TRBD1 for D (6 bases). There are 16 residues in the CDR3. The V gene's germline CDR1 is PRHDT and CDR2 FYEKMQ (reference sequence). Trimming removed 4 bases from V and 0 bases from J, with 13 bases in between. This CDR3 is CASSSGTSNSGNTIYF. DNA of the CDR3: TGTGCCAGCAGCTCTGGGACATCTAACTCTGGAAACACCATATATTTT.

This clonotype was counted at least ten times. This chain links TRBV29-1 with TRBJ2-1; 9 bases line up with TRBD1. Germline assignment: CDR1 SQVTM and CDR2 ANQGSEA. This CDR3 region has 12 residues. The ends lost 7 bases at V and 8 bases at J; junction bases unmatched: 6. The chain's CDR3 is CSGGTGGDEQFF. The DNA for the CDR3 is TGCAGCGGTGGAACAGGGGGCGATGAGCAGTTCTTC.

The sample holds a few counts of this clonotype. The CDR3 DNA is TGCAGCGTTGAGGGGACAGGGGGCGCCGAGCAGTTCTTC. The encoded protein is CSVEGTGGAEQFF. The rearrangement joins TRBV29-1 to TRBJ2-1, with 12 bases fitting TRBD1. Germline CDR1 reads SQVTM; CDR2 reads ANQGSEA. The CDR3 length is 13 residues. V lost 3 bases, J lost 10 bases, and 4 bases stayed unmatched.

V and J are TRBV20-1 and TRBJ1-6; D remains ambiguous. The CDR3 is 13 residues long. Trimming removed 6 bases from V and 12 bases from J, with 18 bases in between. Germline V gives CDR1 DFQATT, CDR2 SNEGSKA (reference sequence). The DNA of the CDR3 is TGCAGTGCGGGCCGGGAGGGAGCCCAACCCCTCCACTTT. Translating it yields CSAGREGAQPLHF.

The chain uses TRBV2 and TRBJ2-7; TRBD1 agrees at 7 bases. This CDR3 comprises 19 residues. V was pared by 6 bases and J by 0 bases, with 20 bases of the junction left unmatched. Germline CDR1 reads SNHLY; CDR2 reads FYNNEI. CDR3 nucleotides: TGTGCCAGCAGCCTGAACCCCCCCCTCCGGGACAGCCTCTCCTACGAGCAGTACTTC. The encoded protein is CASSLNPPLRDSLSYEQYF.

There are many counts of this clonotype. This rearrangement joins TRBV2 to TRBJ2-1; D call uncertain. This CDR3 is built from 14 residues. The germline V and J ends were trimmed by 4 bases and 5 bases, with 12 bases remaining between them. CDR1 and CDR2 from the germline V gene are SNHLY and FYNNEI. CDR3 amino acids: CASSALARDNEQFF. CDR3 coding DNA: TGTGCCAGCAGTGCATTAGCTCGGGACAATGAGCAGTTCTTC.

V is TRBV20-1 and J is TRBJ1-4; D uncertain. Germline V lookup: CDR1 DFQATT, CDR2 SNEGSKA (reference sequence). V shed 5 bases and J shed 4 bases, with 14 bases lying between them. This CDR3 has 14 amino acids. CDR3 DNA sequence: TGCAGTGCTCAGGACTACCGGGGTAATGAAAAACTGTTTTTT. Its protein is CSAQDYRGNEKLFF.

This chain uses TRBV15 with TRBJ1-4; no clear D. Trimming shortened V by 3 bases and J by 7 bases, and 15 bases separated the two germline ends. Germline lookup yields CDR1 LNHNV and CDR2 YYDKDF (reference sequence). CDR3 length: 15 amino acids. DNA of the CDR3: TGTGCCACCAGCAGTGATAGGATATCGGCTGAAAAACTGTTTTTT. The encoded protein is CATSSDRISAEKLFF.

The chain employs TRBV7-8 and TRBJ1-4, with D possibly TRBD1 on 6 matching bases. The CDR3 spans 15 residues. The germline V gene has CDR1 SGHVS and CDR2 FQNEAQ. Trimming removed 5 bases at V and 8 bases at J, with 18 bases between. The CDR3 sequence: CASSPSTGFGEKLFF. CDR3 bases: TGTGCCAGCAGCCCTTCTACAGGGTTTGGGGAAAAACTGTTTTTT. The full variable domain, rest sourced from reference TRBV7-8 and TRBJ1-4, is GAGVSQSPRYKVAKRGQDVALRCDPISGHVSLFWYQQALGQGPEFLTYFQNEAQLDKSGLPSDRFFAERPEGSVSTLKIQRTQQEDSAVYLCASSPSTGFGEKLFFGSGTQLSVL.

This clonotype was counted a few times. The chain uses TRBV19 and TRBJ2-3, with D possibly being TRBD1 (6 bases). The CDR3 extends over 15 amino acids. Germline V gene sequence: CDR1 LNHDA, CDR2 SQIVND (reference sequence). The germline V and J ends were trimmed by 4 bases and 6 bases, with 17 bases remaining between them. CDR3 residues: CASSTLQGGLDTQYF. The DNA of the CDR3 is TGTGCCAGTAGTACACTACAGGGTGGGTTGGATACGCAGTATTTT.

In its sample, this clonotype was seen a few times. This sequence joins TRBV10-3 and TRBJ2-1, with a possible D match to TRBD1 (6 bases). With 10 bases removed from V and 7 bases from J, the gap between germline ends came to 17 bases. Germline V gene data show CDR1 as ENHRY and CDR2 as SYGVKD. The CDR3 length is 13 residues. The CDR3 DNA is TGTGCCACCACCGTGGCAGGGGAAAATGAGCAGTTCTTC. Its protein product is CATTVAGENEQFF.

The chain couples TRBV6-5 to TRBJ2-1; 12 bases map to TRBD2. Germline loops: CDR1 MNHEY, CDR2 SVGAGI. Unmatched junction bases numbered 8, after V lost 4 bases and J lost 7 bases. This CDR3 is built from 16 residues. DNA of the CDR3: TGTGCCAGCAGTTGGACTAGCGGGAAAAGGTTGAATGAGCAGTTCTTC. Amino acid sequence: CASSWTSGKRLNEQFF.

The CDR3, as DNA: TGCAGCGTTGAGACGAGGGAGGTCCAAGAGACCCAGTACTTC. Protein: CSVETREVQETQYF. The rearrangement joins TRBV29-1 to TRBJ2-5; TRBD2 might be the D (6 bases). CDR3 length equals 14 residues. From germline, CDR1 is SQVTM and CDR2 ANQGSEA. With 3 bases removed from V and 1 base from J, the gap between germline ends came to 12 bases.

V usage is TRBV24-1 and J usage is TRBJ2-1; 8 positions agree with TRBD2. CDR3 length equals 16 residues. Germline V CDR1 and CDR2: KGHDR, SFDVKD. Losses at the gene ends were 4 bases for V and 2 bases for J; bases not matched to a gene: 6. The CDR3 DNA is TGTGCCACCAGTGAGGGGACTAGAGGAGCCTACAATGAGCAGTTCTTC. Protein product: CATSEGTRGAYNEQFF.

V usage is TRBV5-1 and J usage is TRBJ2-1; 12 bases are a match to TRBD2. Germline V gene lookup returns CDR1 SGHRS and CDR2 YFSETQ. The ends lost 1 base at V and 10 bases at J; junction bases unmatched: 9. The CDR3 extends over 16 amino acids. The CDR3 nucleotides are TGCGCCAGCAGCTTGCCCAGACTAGCGGGAGTAGGGGAGCAGTTCTTC. It translates to CASSLPRLAGVGEQFF.

The V call is TRBV7-8, the J call TRBJ2-7, with D possibly being TRBD1 (5 bases). V was pared by 1 base and J by 1 base, with 11 bases between. The germline V gene has CDR1 SGHVS and CDR2 FQNEAQ. The CDR3 runs 15 residues. CDR3 DNA sequence: TGTGCCAGCAGCTTAGAGGGGATGGGATCCTACGAGCAGTACTTC. It translates to CASSLEGMGSYEQYF.